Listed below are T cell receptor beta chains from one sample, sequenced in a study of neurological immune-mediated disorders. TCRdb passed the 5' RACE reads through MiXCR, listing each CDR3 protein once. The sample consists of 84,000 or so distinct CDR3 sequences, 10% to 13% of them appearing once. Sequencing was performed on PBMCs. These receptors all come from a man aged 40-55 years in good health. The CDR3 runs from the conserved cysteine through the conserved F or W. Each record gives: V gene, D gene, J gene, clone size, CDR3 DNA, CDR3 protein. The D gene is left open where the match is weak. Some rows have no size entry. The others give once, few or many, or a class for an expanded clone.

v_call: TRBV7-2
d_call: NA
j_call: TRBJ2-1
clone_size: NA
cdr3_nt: TGTGCCAGCAGCCTCGTTCCACGGGGTAGGAGCCCCACGTCCTATTTGTTCTTC
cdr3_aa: CASSLVPRGRSPTSYLFF

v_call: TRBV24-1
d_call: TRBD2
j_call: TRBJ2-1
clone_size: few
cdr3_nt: TGTGCCACCAGTTTGACCGGGACTACAGTGAATGAGCAGTTCTTC
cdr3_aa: CATSLTGTTVNEQFF

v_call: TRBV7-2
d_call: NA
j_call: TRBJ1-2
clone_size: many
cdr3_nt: TGTGCCTCAAGGGGGGGGTTGGACTATGGCTACACCTTC
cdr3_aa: CASRGGLDYGYTF

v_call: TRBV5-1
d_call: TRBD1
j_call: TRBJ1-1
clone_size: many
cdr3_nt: TGCGCCAGCAGCGGAACAGGGGCAGGGTTTCAGAACGCTGAAGCTTTCTTT
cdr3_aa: CASSGTGAGFQNAEAFF

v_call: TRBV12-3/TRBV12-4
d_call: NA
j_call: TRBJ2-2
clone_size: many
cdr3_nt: TGTGCCAGCAGTCAGGAGAACACCGGGGAGCTGTTTTTT
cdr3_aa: CASSQENTGELFF

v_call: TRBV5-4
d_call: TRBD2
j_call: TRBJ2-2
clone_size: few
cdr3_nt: TGTGCCAGCAGCCTGCTAGCGGGGTACGCCGGGGAGCTGTTTTTT
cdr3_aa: CASSLLAGYAGELFF

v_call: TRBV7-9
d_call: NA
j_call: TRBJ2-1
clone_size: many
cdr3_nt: TGTGCCAGCGAGACAGGCAATGAGCAGTTCTTC
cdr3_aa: CASETGNEQFF

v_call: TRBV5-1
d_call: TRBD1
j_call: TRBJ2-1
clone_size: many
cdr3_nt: TGCGCCAGCACTCTGGGGGGGACAGGGGGCGTTAATGAGCAGTTCTTC
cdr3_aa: CASTLGGTGGVNEQFF

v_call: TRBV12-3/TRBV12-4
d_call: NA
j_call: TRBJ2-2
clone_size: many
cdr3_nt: TGTGCCAGCAGTCGGGGTTCGAACACCGGGGAGCTGTTTTTT
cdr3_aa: CASSRGSNTGELFF

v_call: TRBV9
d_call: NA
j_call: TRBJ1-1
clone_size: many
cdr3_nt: TGTGCCAGCAGCGTAGTCAGGAGGGGGGCATTAACTGAAGCTTTCTTT
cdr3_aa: CASSVVRRGALTEAFF

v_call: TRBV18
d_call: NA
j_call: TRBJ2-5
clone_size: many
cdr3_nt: TGTGCCAGCTCACCAACAGGACCCCAAGAGACCCAGTACTTC
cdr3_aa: CASSPTGPQETQYF

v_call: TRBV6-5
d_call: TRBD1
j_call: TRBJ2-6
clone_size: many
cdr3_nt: TGTGCCAGCAGAGGGACAGGAGCCTCTGGGGCCAACGTCCTGACTTTC
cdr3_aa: CASRGTGASGANVLTF

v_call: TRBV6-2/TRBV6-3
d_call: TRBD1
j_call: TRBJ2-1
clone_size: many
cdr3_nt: TGTGCCAGCAGTGAGGTGGGGACAGGGTCAAGCTCCTACAATGAGCAGTTCTTC
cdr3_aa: CASSEVGTGSSSYNEQFF

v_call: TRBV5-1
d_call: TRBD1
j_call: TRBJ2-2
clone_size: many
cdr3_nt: TGCGCCAGCAGCTCCACCCCCGGGACAGCCACCGGGGAGCTGTTTTTT
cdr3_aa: CASSSTPGTATGELFF

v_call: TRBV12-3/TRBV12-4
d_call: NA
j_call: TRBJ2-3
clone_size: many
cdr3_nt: TGTGCCAGCAGACTCTATTCAGATACGCAGTATTTT
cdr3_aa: CASRLYSDTQYF

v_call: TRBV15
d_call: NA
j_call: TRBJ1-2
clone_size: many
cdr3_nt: TGTGCCACCAGCAGAGACCCTCGGGAACGGGGATCTGGCTACACCTTC
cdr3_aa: CATSRDPRERGSGYTF

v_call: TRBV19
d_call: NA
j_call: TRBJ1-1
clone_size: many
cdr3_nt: TGTGCCAGTAGTAATCAGGGAATGAACACTGAAGCTTTCTTT
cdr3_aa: CASSNQGMNTEAFF

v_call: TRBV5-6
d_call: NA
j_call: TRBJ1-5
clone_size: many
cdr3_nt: TGTGCCAGCAGCTTGGCTGGAGGTGGATTCGGGAATCAGCCCCAGCATTTT
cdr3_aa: CASSLAGGGFGNQPQHF

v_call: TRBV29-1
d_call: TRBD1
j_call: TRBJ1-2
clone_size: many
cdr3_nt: TGCAGCCTCACAGGGGGCGACGACTATGGCTACACCTTC
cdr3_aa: CSLTGGDDYGYTF

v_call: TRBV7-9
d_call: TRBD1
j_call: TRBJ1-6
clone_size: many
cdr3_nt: TGTGCCAGCAGCCCGACAGGGGGCAGTGGGTCACCCCTCCACTTT
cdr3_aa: CASSPTGGSGSPLHF

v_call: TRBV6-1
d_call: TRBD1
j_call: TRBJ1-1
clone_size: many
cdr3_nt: TGTGCCAGCAGTAACAGGGGGATCACTGAAGCTTTCTTT
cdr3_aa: CASSNRGITEAFF

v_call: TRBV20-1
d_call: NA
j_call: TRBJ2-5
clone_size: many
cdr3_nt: TGCAGTGCCCGGAGCGGGTTCGGGGAGACCCAGTACTTC
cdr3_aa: CSARSGFGETQYF

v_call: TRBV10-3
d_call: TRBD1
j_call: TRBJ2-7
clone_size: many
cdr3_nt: TGTGCCATCAGGGGGGACAGGGGGGACTACGAGCAGTACTTC
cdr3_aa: CAIRGDRGDYEQYF

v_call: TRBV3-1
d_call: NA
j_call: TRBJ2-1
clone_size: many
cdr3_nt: TGTGCCAGCAGCCAGGGGGCCCCTTACAATGAGCAGTTCTTC
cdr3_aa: CASSQGAPYNEQFF

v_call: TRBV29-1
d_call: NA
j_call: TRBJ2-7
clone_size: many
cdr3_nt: TGCAGCGTTGAAGAGGTGGGGGAGGTCTACGAGCAGTACTTC
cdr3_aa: CSVEEVGEVYEQYF

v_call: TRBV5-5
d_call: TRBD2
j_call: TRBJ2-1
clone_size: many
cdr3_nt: TGTGCCAGCAGCTCGACCCTACGTGGACTAGCGGGGGAGGGAGACTACAATGAGCAGTTCTTC
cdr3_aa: CASSSTLRGLAGEGDYNEQFF

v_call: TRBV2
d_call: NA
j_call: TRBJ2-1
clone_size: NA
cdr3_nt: TGTGCCAGCACAGCGCCGGGACATGAGCAGTTCTTC
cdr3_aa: CASTAPGHEQFF

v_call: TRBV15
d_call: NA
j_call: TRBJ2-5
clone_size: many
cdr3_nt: TGTGCCACCGGCCGGGCGGGACCGGAGACCCAGTACTTC
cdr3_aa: CATGRAGPETQYF

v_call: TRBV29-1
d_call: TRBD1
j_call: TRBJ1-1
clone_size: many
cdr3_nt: TGCAGCGTACCGGACAGGGACACTGAAGCTTTCTTT
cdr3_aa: CSVPDRDTEAFF

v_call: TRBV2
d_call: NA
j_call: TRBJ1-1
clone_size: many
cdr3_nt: TGTGCCGGGAAGGGCCCCGGGCCCAGAACTGAAGCTTTCTTT
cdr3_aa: CAGKGPGPRTEAFF

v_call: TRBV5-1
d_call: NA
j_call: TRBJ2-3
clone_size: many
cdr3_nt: TGCGCCAGCAGCTTGCTACGCACAGATACGCAGTATTTT
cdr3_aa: CASSLLRTDTQYF

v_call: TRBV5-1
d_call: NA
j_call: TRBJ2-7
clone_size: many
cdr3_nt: TGCGCCAGCAGCTTGGGGGTAATCGACGAGCAGTACTTC
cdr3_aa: CASSLGVIDEQYF

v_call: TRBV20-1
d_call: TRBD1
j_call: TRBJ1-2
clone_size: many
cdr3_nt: TGCAGTGCTAGAGTCTTGTTGACAGGGCAACATGGCTACACCTTC
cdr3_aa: CSARVLLTGQHGYTF

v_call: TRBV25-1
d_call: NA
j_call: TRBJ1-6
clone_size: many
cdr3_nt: TGTGCCAGCGGACGTGGGCTATTGCTCCACTTT
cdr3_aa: CASGRGLLLHF

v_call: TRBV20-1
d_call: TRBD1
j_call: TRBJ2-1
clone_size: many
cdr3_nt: TGCAGTGCTAGAGATATCGACAGGGTCTACAATGAGCAGTTCTTC
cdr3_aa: CSARDIDRVYNEQFF

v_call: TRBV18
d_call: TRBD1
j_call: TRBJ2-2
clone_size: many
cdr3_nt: TGTGCCAGCTCACCACAAGGGACAGCGAACACCGGGGAGCTGTTTTTT
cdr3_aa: CASSPQGTANTGELFF

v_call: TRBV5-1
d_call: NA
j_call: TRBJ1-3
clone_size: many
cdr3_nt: TGCGCCAGCAGCCAACGAGGGGGAACTGGAAACACCATATATTTT
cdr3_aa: CASSQRGGTGNTIYF

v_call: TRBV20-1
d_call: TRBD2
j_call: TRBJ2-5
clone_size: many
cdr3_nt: TGCAGTGCTCGGACTAGCGTAGGGGAGACCCAGTACTTC
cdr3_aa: CSARTSVGETQYF

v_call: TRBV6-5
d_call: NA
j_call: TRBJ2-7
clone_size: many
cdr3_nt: TGTGCCAGCAGTTACACGACTCCCGCCTACGAGCAGTACTTC
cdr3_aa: CASSYTTPAYEQYF

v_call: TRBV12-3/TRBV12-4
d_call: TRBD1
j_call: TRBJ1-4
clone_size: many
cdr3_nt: TGTGCCAGCAGCCCACAGGGGACGGGAAATGAAAAACTGTTTTTT
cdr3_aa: CASSPQGTGNEKLFF

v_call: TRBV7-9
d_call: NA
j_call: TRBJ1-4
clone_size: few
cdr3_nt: TGTGCCAGCAGCTTACAGGGGAATGAAAAACTGTTTTTT
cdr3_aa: CASSLQGNEKLFF

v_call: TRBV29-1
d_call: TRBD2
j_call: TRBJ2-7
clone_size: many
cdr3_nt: TGCAGCGTCCGAGCGGGGGACTCCTACGAGCAGTACTTC
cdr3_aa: CSVRAGDSYEQYF